These 26 T cell receptor beta chains originate from one sample sequenced in a study of T cell changes during pregnancy in multiple sclerosis. Clones were read by immunoSEQ multiplex PCR, and TCRdb kept only the in-frame ones, dropping some. The table lists around 47,000 clones, around 96% of them singletons. Sequencing used peripheral blood, obtained in the second trimester of pregnancy. Receptors were obtained from a female donor with multiple sclerosis, enrolled in a pregnancy study.

The chain uses TRBV6-6 and TRBJ2-2; TRBD2 aligns across 7 bases. Trimming took 4 bases from V and 8 from J; bases not matched to a gene: 7. CDR1 is MNHNY and CDR2 is SVGAGI in the germline V gene (reference sequence). This CDR3 is 14 amino acids long. In nucleotides, the CDR3 is TGTGCCAGCAGTTCCTCTAGCGGAGGGGGGGAGCTGTTTTTT. Translation gives CASSSSSGGGELFF.

The chain joins TRBV19 to TRBJ2-3, with TRBD2 matching over 10 bases. Germline V gene sequence: CDR1 LNHDA, CDR2 SQIVND (reference sequence). V lost 5 bases and J lost 5; bases outside the gene matches: 7. The CDR3 extends over 15 amino acids. CDR3 in DNA: TGTGCCAGTAGTTGGACTAGCGGTTCTTTAGATACGCAGTATTTT. It is translated as CASSWTSGSLDTQYF.

The genes are TRBV9 and TRBJ2-7; 7 bases agree with TRBD1. Germline values: CDR1 SGDLS, CDR2 YYNGEE. The ends lost 4 bases at V and 4 bases at J; junction bases unmatched: 8. CDR3 size: 14 residues. The DNA for the CDR3 is TGTGCCAGCAGCTCCTACATACAGGGGTACGAGCAGTACTTC. Protein product: CASSSYIQGYEQYF.

V gene TRBV27 combines with J gene TRBJ2-7; D possibly corresponds to TRBD1 (5 bases). Germline V lookup: CDR1 MNHEY, CDR2 SMNVEV (reference sequence). Trimming cost V 5 bases and J 3 bases, with 11 bases left between them. The CDR3 covers 13 residues. The CDR3: CASSHGQYYEQYF. For the CDR3, the DNA is TGTGCCAGCAGTCACGGACAATACTACGAGCAGTACTTC.

The rearrangement joins TRBV7-9 to TRBJ2-3; weak D call: TRBD2 (5 bases). Germline assignment: CDR1 SEHNR and CDR2 FQNEAQ (reference sequence). V was clipped by 5 bases and J by 3 bases, with 9 bases between them. This CDR3 region has 13 residues. This chain's CDR3 is CASSPRTTDTQYF. In DNA, the CDR3 is TGTGCCAGCAGCCCGCGGACTACAGATACGCAGTATTTT.

The chain links TRBV11-3 to TRBJ2-2; tentative D call: TRBD1 (6 bases). Germline V gene sequence: CDR1 SGHNT, CDR2 YENEEA. This CDR3 contains 15 residues. Trimming removed 1 base at V and 4 bases at J, with 10 bases between. The chain's CDR3 is CASSLVPDSTGELFF. For the CDR3, the DNA is TGTGCCAGCAGCTTAGTCCCGGACAGCACCGGGGAGCTGTTTTTT.

The gene calls are TRBV7-3 and TRBJ2-7; the match to TRBD2 covers 7 bases. V lost 2 bases and J lost 2; bases outside the gene matches: 6. The CDR3 runs to 15 residues. From germline, CDR1 is SGHTA and CDR2 FQGTGA. The CDR3 DNA reads TGTGCCAGCAGCTTATGGGGCGGGAGCACCTACGAGCAGTACTTC. Translation: CASSLWGGSTYEQYF.

The rearrangement links TRBV7-3 to TRBJ2-1; the match to TRBD2 covers 8 bases. Unmatched junction bases numbered 7, after V lost 5 bases and J lost 4 bases. The CDR3 length is 15 residues. Germline lookup yields CDR1 SGHTA and CDR2 FQGTGA. CDR3 in amino acids: CASSTQTSEYNEQFF. DNA for the CDR3: TGTGCCAGCAGCACGCAGACTAGCGAGTACAATGAGCAGTTCTTC.

In its sample, this clone was seen once. J is TRBJ2-3 and V is TRBV6-5, with D uncertain. CDR3 length equals 11 residues. Trimming took 6 bases from V and 3 from J, leaving 4 bases between them. Germline V gives CDR1 MNHEY, CDR2 SVGAGI. The CDR3 bases are TGTGCCAGCAGCAATACAGATACGCAGTATTTT. Translation: CASSNTDTQYF.

This clone came up a few times. The CDR3 DNA follows: TGTGCCAGCAGCCAAGATAGGACAGGGGGCTACAATGAGCAGTTCTTC. Translation: CASSQDRTGGYNEQFF. The chain is built from TRBV4-2 and TRBJ2-1; 10 bases match TRBD1. Germline trimming cut 0 bases from V and 3 bases from J; bases unmatched to any gene: 2. Germline CDR1 LGHNA, CDR2 YNFKEQ. CDR3 size: 16 residues.

The chain carries TRBV4-3 and TRBJ2-7, with D perhaps matching TRBD2 (5 bases). Looked up from germline, CDR1 is LGHNA and CDR2 is YSLEER. V dropped 0 bases and J dropped 2 bases, with 8 bases sitting between them. The CDR3 extends over 14 amino acids. The CDR3 spells CASSQDLGAYEQYF. In DNA, the CDR3 is TGCGCCAGCAGCCAAGATCTGGGAGCCTACGAGCAGTACTTC.

The rearrangement links TRBV19 to TRBJ2-3; 9 nucleotides line up with TRBD1. The length of the CDR3 is 14 residues. CDR1 and CDR2 from the germline V gene are LNHDA and SQIVND (reference sequence). The V and J ends lost 5 bases and 3 bases, in that order; junction bases with no gene match: 3. The CDR3 sequence is CASSLGTGTDTQYF. The CDR3 bases are TGTGCCAGTAGTTTGGGGACAGGGACAGATACGCAGTATTTT.

V usage is TRBV19 and J usage is TRBJ2-3; possible D gene TRBD1, 5 bases. The germline V and J ends were trimmed by 7 bases and 6 bases, with 17 bases remaining between them. This CDR3 contains 14 residues. CDR1 is LNHDA, CDR2 SQIVND, per germline (reference sequence). The CDR3 region has the DNA TGTGCCAGTAAGATCCAGGGTTCTCTCGATACGCAGTATTTT. Residues: CASKIQGSLDTQYF. The full variable domain, with the rest looked up from reference TRBV19 and TRBJ2-3, is DGGITQSPKYLFRKEGQNVTLSCEQNLNHDAMYWYRQDPGQGLRLIYYSQIVNDFQKGDIAEGYSVSREKKESFPLTVTSAQKNPTAFYLCASKIQGSLDTQYFGPGTRLTVL.

The chain couples TRBV27 to TRBJ1-2; 7 bases fit TRBD1. Germline trimming cut 4 bases from V and 8 bases from J; bases unmatched to any gene: 7. This CDR3 comprises 13 residues. Germline loops: CDR1 MNHEY, CDR2 SMNVEV (reference sequence). The CDR3 region is CASSSETGKGYTF. The CDR3 coding sequence is TGTGCCAGCAGTTCCGAGACAGGGAAGGGCTACACCTTC.

The rearrangement joins TRBV5-1 to TRBJ2-1; TRBD2 is a possible D gene (5 bases). Germline V gene data show CDR1 as SGHRS and CDR2 as YFSETQ. CDR3 length: 16 residues. V was pared by 0 bases and J by 0 bases, with 10 bases between. This CDR3 is CASSLVEASSYNEQFF. CDR3 DNA sequence: TGCGCCAGCAGCTTGGTGGAGGCCAGCTCCTACAATGAGCAGTTCTTC.

This rearrangement joins TRBV7-8 to TRBJ1-5, with D possibly matching TRBD1 (5 bases). The germline V gene encodes CDR1 SGHVS and CDR2 FQNEAQ. The length of the CDR3 is 14 residues. The germline V and J ends were trimmed by 5 bases and 5 bases, with 13 bases remaining between them. CDR3: CASSPLRVHQPQHF. DNA of the CDR3: TGTGCCAGCAGCCCCCTCAGGGTCCATCAGCCCCAGCATTTT.

This chain connects TRBV11-3 to TRBJ2-1; D is perhaps TRBD1 (6 bases). V lost 3 bases and J 2 bases, leaving 8 bases between the germline ends. CDR3 size: 14 residues. CDR1 is SGHNT, CDR2 YENEEA, per germline. The CDR3 bases are TGTGCCAGCAGCTTTGGACAGACCTACAATGAGCAGTTCTTC. Translation gives CASSFGQTYNEQFF.

CDR3 nucleotide sequence: TGTGCCAGTAGTCCCGGACTAGCGCTAACACAAGAGACCCAGTACTTC. It is translated as CASSPGLALTQETQYF. The gene calls are TRBV19 and TRBJ2-5; 9 positions match TRBD2. Germline-derived CDR1 and CDR2 are LNHDA and SQIVND (reference sequence). The CDR3 is 16 residues long. V was clipped by 5 bases and J by 2 bases; unmatched bases: 9.

This clone appeared a single time. V gene TRBV13 combines with J gene TRBJ2-3; 8 positions agree with TRBD1. V lost 4 bases and J lost 2; bases outside the gene matches: 11. Germline CDR1 is PRHDT and CDR2 is FYEKMQ (reference sequence). The CDR3 is 17 residues long. In DNA, the CDR3 is TGTGCCAGCAGCTCTCACTCCGGGACAGGATCCACAGATACGCAGTATTTT. This translates into CASSSHSGTGSTDTQYF.

The chain employs TRBV6-6 and TRBJ1-3, with D unclear. The V and J ends lost 2 bases and 0 bases respectively, with 8 bases between them. The CDR3 extends over 15 amino acids. Per the germline V gene, CDR1 is MNHNY and CDR2 is SVGAGI (reference sequence). This CDR3 is CASSYTGLSGNTIYF. The CDR3 region has the DNA TGTGCCAGCAGTTACACCGGTCTCTCTGGAAACACCATATATTTT.

The rearrangement uses TRBV19 and TRBJ2-6; tentatively, D is TRBD1 (6 bases). The CDR3 runs to 19 residues. Trimming left V 0 bases short and J 2 bases short, with 17 bases between. Germline CDR1 is LNHDA and CDR2 is SQIVND (reference sequence). Here the CDR3 reads CASSIDPGQRRPGANVLTF. CDR3 nucleotide sequence: TGTGCCAGTAGTATAGATCCAGGACAGCGGCGACCTGGGGCCAACGTCCTGACTTTC.

The chain carries TRBV7-9 and TRBJ1-2; maybe TRBD1 (6 bases). The germline V gene has CDR1 SEHNR and CDR2 FQNEAQ (reference sequence). The CDR3 loop spans 16 amino acids. The V end lost 1 base, the J end lost 4 bases, and 16 bases lay between the germline ends. CDR3 residues: CASSLGQAAELYGYTF. The CDR3 DNA sequence: TGTGCCAGCAGCTTAGGACAGGCCGCCGAGCTCTATGGCTACACCTTC.

V is TRBV18 and J is TRBJ2-1, with D possibly matching TRBD1 (6 bases). The CDR3 spans 17 residues. Per the germline V gene, CDR1 is KGHSH and CDR2 is LQKENI. V was pared by 1 base and J by 0 bases, with 13 bases between. CDR3 sequence reads: CASSPLPRGSSYNEQFF. The CDR3 region has the DNA TGTGCCAGCTCACCACTCCCAAGGGGGAGCTCCTACAATGAGCAGTTCTTC. Complete variable domain (other parts from reference TRBV18 and TRBJ2-1): NAGVMQNPRHLVRRRGQEARLRCSPMKGHSHVYWYRQLPEEGLKFMVYLQKENIIDESGMPKERFSAEFPKEGPSILRIQQVVRGDSAAYFCASSPLPRGSSYNEQFFGPGTRLTVL.

The gene calls are TRBV5-1 and TRBJ1-4, with 8 bases fitting TRBD1. The CDR3 covers 18 residues. V trimming: 3 bases; J trimming: 1 base; junction bases outside the gene matches: 11. From germline, CDR1 is SGHRS and CDR2 YFSETQ. The CDR3 nucleotides read TGCGCCAGCAGCTCCGGACAGGGAGGGAGACTAACTAATGAAAAACTGTTTTTT. Its protein product is CASSSGQGGRLTNEKLFF.

V is TRBV19 and J is TRBJ2-2; the match to TRBD1 covers 8 bases. The CDR3 spans 14 residues. CDR1 and CDR2 (germline): LNHDA, SQIVND (reference sequence). After removal of 4 bases from V and 5 bases from J, the junction contained 3 bases not matched to a gene. The CDR3 sequence is CASSTHRGTGELFF. As DNA, the CDR3 is TGTGCCAGTAGTACTCACAGGGGGACCGGGGAGCTGTTTTTT.

The rearrangement joins TRBV10-3 to TRBJ2-7; maybe TRBD1 (6 bases). Between the trimmed V and J ends, which lost 6 bases and 3 bases, there was a span of 18 bases. Germline CDR1 reads ENHRY; CDR2 reads SYGVKD. The CDR3 extends over 15 amino acids. The CDR3 region is CAIRAYREYGYEQYF. The CDR3 coding sequence is TGTGCCATCAGAGCCTACAGGGAGTACGGCTACGAGCAGTACTTC.